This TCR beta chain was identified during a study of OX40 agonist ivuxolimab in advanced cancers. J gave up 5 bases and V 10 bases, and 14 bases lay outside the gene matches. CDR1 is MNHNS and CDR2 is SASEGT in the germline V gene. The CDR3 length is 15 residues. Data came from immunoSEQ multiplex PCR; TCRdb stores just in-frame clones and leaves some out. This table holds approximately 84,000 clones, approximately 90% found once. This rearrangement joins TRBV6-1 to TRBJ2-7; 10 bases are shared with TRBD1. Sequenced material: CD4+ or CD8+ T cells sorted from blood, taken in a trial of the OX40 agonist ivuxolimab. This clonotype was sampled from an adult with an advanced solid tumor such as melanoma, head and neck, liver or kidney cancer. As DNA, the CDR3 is TGTGCCACCGGTCATCCGGGACAGGGGTGGGACGAGCAGTACTTC. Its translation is CATGHPGQGWDEQYF.